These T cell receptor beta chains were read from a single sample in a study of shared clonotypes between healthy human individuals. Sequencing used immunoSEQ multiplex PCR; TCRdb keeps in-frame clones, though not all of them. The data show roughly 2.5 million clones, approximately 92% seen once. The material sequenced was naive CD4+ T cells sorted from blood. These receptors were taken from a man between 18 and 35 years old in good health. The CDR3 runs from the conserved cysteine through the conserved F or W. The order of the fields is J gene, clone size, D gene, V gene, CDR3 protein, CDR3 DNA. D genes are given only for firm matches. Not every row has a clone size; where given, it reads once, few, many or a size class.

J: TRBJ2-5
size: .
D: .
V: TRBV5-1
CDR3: CASSLVRETQYF
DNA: TGCGCCAGCAGCTTAGTACGTGAGACCCAGTACTTC

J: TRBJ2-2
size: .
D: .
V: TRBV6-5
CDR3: CASRSRTGELFF
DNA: TGTGCCAGCAGATCCCGCACCGGGGAGCTGTTTTTT

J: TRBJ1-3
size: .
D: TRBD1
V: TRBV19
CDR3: CASNPLGTGGINTIYF
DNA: TGTGCCAGTAATCCCCTTGGGACAGGGGGCATAAACACCATATATTTT

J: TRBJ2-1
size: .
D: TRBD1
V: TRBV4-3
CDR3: CASSLGTGIYNEQFF
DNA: TGCGCCAGCAGCCTCGGGACAGGGATTTACAATGAGCAGTTCTTC

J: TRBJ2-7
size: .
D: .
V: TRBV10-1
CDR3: CASSELNFKQYF
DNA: TGCGCCAGCAGTGAGTTGAATTTCAAGCAGTACTTC

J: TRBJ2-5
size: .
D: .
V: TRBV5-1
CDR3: CASSRDGQETQYF
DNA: TGCGCCAGCAGCCGGGACGGACAAGAGACCCAGTACTTC

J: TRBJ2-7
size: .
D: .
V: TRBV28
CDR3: CASSLTDYEQYF
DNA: TGTGCCAGCAGCTTGACAGACTACGAGCAGTACTTC

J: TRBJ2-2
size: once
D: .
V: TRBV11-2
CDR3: CASSLSGKGTGELFF
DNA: TGTGCCAGCAGCTTATCAGGAAAGGGCACCGGGGAGCTGTTTTTT

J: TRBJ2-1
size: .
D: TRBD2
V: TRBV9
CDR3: CASNVAGGGNEQFF
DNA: TGTGCCAGCAACGTAGCGGGGGGTGGGAATGAGCAGTTCTTC

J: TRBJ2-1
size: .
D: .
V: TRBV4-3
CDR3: CASSQDGRAGYNEQFF
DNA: TGCGCCAGCAGCCAAGATGGACGAGCGGGCTACAATGAGCAGTTCTTC

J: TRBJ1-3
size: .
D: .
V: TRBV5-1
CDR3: CASSPAVAGNTIYF
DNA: TGCGCCAGCAGCCCCGCCGTTGCCGGAAACACCATATATTTT

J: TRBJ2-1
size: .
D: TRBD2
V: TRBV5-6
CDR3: CASSAGLAGGQGYNEQFF
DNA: TGTGCCAGCAGCGCGGGACTAGCGGGAGGGCAAGGCTACAATGAGCAGTTCTTC

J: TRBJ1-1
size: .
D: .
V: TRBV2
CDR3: CASKEQRHTEAFF
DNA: TGTGCCAGCAAAGAACAGAGGCACACTGAAGCTTTCTTT

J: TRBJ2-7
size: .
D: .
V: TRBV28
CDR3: CASSLKRWGQGSYEQYF
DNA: TGTGCCAGCAGTTTAAAAAGGTGGGGTCAGGGGTCGTACGAGCAGTACTTC

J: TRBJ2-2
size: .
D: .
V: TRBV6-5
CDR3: CASSRNPGELFF
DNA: TGTGCCAGCAGTCGAAACCCCGGGGAGCTGTTTTTT

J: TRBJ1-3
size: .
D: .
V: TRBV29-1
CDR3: CSVESSGNTIYF
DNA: TGCAGCGTTGAGTCCTCTGGAAACACCATATATTTT

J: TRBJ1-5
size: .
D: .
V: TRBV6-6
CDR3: CASSSGEGQPQHF
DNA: TGTGCCAGCTCCTCGGGAGAAGGGCAGCCCCAGCATTTT

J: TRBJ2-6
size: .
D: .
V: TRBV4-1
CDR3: CASSQQGGSGANVLTF
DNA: TGCGCCAGCAGCCAACAAGGGGGTTCTGGGGCCAACGTCCTGACTTTC

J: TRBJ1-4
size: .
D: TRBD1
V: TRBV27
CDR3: CASSSGTGGGKLFF
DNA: TGTGCCAGCAGCTCCGGGACAGGGGGAGGAAAACTGTTTTTT

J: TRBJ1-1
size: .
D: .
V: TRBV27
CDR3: CASSLNTMNTEAFF
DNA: TGTGCCAGCAGTTTGAACACGATGAACACTGAAGCTTTCTTT

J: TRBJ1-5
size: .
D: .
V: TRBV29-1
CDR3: CSVSRGGDQPQHF
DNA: TGCAGCGTTTCACGGGGAGGGGATCAGCCCCAGCATTTT

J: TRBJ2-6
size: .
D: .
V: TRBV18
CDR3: CASSPSDSSGANVLTF
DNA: TGTGCCAGCTCACCATCCGATAGCTCTGGGGCCAACGTCCTGACTTTC

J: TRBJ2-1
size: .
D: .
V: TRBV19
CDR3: CASSIRWDSEQFF
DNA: TGTGCCAGTAGTATACGCTGGGATTCTGAGCAGTTCTTC

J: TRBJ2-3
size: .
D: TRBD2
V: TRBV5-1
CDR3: CASTIGTSGVTDTQYF
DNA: TGCGCCAGCACTATCGGGACTAGCGGGGTCACAGATACGCAGTATTTT

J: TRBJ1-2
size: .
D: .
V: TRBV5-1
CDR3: CASGGLEYNYGYTF
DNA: TGCGCCAGCGGGGGGTTAGAATATAACTATGGCTACACCTTC

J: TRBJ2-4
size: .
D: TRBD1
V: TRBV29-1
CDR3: CSVEFPGQGIDIQYF
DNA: TGCAGCGTTGAATTCCCGGGACAGGGTATCGACATTCAGTACTTC

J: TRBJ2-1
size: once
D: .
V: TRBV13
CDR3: CASSTYRGPYNEQFF
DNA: TGTGCCAGCAGTACCTATAGGGGCCCCTACAATGAGCAGTTCTTC

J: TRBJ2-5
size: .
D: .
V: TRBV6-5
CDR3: CASSQRVKETQYF
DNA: TGTGCCAGCAGCCAACGGGTTAAAGAGACCCAGTACTTC

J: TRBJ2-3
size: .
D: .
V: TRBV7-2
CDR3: CASSLVDGDTQYF
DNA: TGTGCCAGCAGCTTAGTTGATGGAGATACGCAGTATTTT

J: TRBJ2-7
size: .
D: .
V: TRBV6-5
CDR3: CASSPGRPYEQYF
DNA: TGTGCCAGCAGCCCCGGAAGGCCCTACGAGCAGTACTTC

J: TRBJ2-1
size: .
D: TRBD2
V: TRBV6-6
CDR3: CASISGGASYNEQFF
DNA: TGTGCCAGCATAAGCGGGGGGGCCTCCTACAATGAGCAGTTCTTC

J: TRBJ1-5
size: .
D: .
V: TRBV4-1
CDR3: CASSQDESGIGWGGQPQHF
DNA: TGCGCCAGCAGCCAAGATGAGTCGGGGATCGGGTGGGGAGGTCAGCCCCAGCATTTT

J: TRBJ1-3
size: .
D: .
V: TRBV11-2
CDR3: CASSLDPGFGGENTIYF
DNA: TGTGCCAGCAGCTTAGATCCAGGGTTTGGGGGAGAAAACACCATATATTTT

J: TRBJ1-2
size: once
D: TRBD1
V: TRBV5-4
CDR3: CASSLGGGDYYGYTF
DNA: TGTGCCAGCAGCTTGGGAGGGGGCGATTACTATGGCTACACCTTC

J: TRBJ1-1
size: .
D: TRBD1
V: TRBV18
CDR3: CASSPGTGRTEAFF
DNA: TGTGCCAGCTCACCAGGGACAGGTCGCACTGAAGCTTTCTTT

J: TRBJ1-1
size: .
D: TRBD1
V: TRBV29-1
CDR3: CSARQGPMNTEAFF
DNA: TGCAGCGCTCGACAGGGTCCCATGAACACTGAAGCTTTCTTT

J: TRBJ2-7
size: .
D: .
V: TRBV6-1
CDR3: CATQSRDNSYEQYF
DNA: TGTGCCACCCAATCCCGGGACAATTCCTACGAGCAGTACTTC

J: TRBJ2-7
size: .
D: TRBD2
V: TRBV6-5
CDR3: CACGGLAGTYEQYF
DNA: TGTGCCTGCGGAGGACTAGCGGGTACCTACGAGCAGTACTTC

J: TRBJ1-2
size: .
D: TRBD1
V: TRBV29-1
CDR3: CSGQGTGQGYTF
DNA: TGCAGCGGGCAAGGGACAGGGCAAGGCTACACCTTC

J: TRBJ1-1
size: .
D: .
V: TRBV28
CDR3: CASSFVGGGTEAFF
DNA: TGTGCCAGCAGTTTTGTGGGCGGTGGTACTGAAGCTTTCTTT

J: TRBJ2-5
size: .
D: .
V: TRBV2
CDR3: CASSAGHVETQYF
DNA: TGTGCCAGCAGTGCGGGACACGTAGAGACCCAGTACTTC

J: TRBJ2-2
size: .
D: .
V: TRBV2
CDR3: CASSEATQRTGELFF
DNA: TGTGCCAGCAGTGAAGCGACCCAGAGGACCGGGGAGCTGTTTTTT

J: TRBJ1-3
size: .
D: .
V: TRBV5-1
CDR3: CASSLPGNTIYF
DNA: TGCGCCAGCAGCTTGCCCGGAAACACCATATATTTT

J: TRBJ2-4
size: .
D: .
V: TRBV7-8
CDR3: CASSFRRAGGDIQYF
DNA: TGTGCCAGCAGCTTCCGACGAGCGGGTGGGGACATTCAGTACTTC

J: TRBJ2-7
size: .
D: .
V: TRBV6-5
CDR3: CASSYSIVGYEQYF
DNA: TGTGCCAGCAGTTACTCGATAGTGGGCTACGAGCAGTACTTC

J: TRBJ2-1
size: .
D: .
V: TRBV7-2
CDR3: CASSRGTTYNEQFF
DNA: TGTGCCAGCAGCCGAGGTACCACCTACAATGAGCAGTTCTTC

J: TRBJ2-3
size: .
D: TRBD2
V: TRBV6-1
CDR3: CASRVRGGYTDTQYF
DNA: TGTGCCAGCAGAGTGCGGGGGGGGTACACAGATACGCAGTATTTT

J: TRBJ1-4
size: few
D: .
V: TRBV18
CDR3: CASSTNMPVDEKLFF
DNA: TGTGCCAGCTCAACAAACATGCCAGTCGATGAAAAACTGTTTTTT